This section outlines one T cell receptor beta chain sequence together with its context. Its antigen is undetermined. These data are taken from a study of a mutant IDH1 vaccine in newly diagnosed glioma. This CDR3 is 15 amino acids long. The V segment lost 5 bases and the J segment 5 bases; nucleotides outside the gene matches: 5. In germline, CDR1 is LNHDA, CDR2 SQIVND (reference sequence). TCRdb's copy holds only in-frame clones and misses some; the assay was immunoSEQ multiplex PCR. The table shows tens of thousands of clones, with around 76% occurring only once. General study points: With respect to changes in top peripheral T cell clonotypes, pseudoprogression seemed unrelated.

Time point meaning: week 23, last vaccination. The investigators gave 300 ug of mutant IDH1 20-mer peptide in each vaccine dose, together with topical imiquimod. This TCR came from a woman aged 40 to 50 with glioma. Some clones in this sample may be carry-over from other donors' samples. The chain combines TRBV19 with TRBJ2-2; 10 nucleotides line up with TRBD1. Sample: PBMCs, taken from a glioma patient whose treatment included an IDH1 peptide vaccine. CDR3 region: CASSQTGGVTGELFF. CDR3 bases: TGTGCCAGTAGTCAGACAGGGGGCGTAACCGGGGAGCTGTTTTTT.